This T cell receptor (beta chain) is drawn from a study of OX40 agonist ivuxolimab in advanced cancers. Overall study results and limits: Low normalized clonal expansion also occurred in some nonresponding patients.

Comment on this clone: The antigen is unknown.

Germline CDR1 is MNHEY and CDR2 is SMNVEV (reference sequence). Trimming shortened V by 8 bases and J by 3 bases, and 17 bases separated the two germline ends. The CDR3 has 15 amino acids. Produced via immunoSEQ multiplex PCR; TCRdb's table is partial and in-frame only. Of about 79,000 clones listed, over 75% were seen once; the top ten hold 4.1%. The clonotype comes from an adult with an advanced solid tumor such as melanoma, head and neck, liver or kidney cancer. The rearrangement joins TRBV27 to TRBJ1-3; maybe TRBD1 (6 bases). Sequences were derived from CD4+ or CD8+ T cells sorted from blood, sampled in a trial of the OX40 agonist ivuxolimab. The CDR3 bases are TGTGCCAGCGGCGAGGGGGGGGCGAGTGGAAACACCATATATTTT. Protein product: CASGEGGASGNTIYF.